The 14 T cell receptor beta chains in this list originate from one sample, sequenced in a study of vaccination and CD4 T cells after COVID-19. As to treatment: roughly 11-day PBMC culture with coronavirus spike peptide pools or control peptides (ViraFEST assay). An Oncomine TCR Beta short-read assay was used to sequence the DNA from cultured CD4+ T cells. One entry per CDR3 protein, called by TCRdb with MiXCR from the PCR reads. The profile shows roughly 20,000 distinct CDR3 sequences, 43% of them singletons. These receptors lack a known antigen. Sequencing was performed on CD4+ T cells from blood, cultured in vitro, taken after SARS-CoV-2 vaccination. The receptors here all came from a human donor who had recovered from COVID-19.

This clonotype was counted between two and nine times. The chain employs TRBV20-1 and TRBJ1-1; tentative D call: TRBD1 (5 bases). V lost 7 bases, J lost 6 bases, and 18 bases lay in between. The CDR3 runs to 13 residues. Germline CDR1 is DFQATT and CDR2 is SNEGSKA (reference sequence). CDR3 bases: TGCAGTGTCTTTGTTTCGGGGGAGTCTGAAGCTTTCTTT. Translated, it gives CSVFVSGESEAFF.

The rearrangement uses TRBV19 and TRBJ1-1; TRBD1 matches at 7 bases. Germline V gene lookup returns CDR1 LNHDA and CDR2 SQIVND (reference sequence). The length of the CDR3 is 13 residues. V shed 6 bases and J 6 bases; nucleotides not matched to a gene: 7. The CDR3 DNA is TGTGCCAGTAGCAGAGACAGGGCGGCTGAAGCTTTCTTT. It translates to CASSRDRAAEAFF.

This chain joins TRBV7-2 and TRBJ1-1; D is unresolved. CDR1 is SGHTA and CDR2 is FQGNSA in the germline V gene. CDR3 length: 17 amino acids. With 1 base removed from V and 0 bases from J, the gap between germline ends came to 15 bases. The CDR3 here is CASSLVLRPTMNTEAFF. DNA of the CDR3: TGTGCCAGCAGCTTAGTACTCAGGCCGACGATGAACACTGAAGCTTTCTTT.

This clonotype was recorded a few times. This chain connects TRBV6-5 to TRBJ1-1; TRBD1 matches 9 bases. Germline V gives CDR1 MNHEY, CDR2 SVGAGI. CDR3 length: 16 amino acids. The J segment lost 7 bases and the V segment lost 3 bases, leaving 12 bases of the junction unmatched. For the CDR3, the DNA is TGTGCCAGCAGTTATCTTATCGGACAGGGGAATGGTGAAGCTTTCTTT. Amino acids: CASSYLIGQGNGEAFF.

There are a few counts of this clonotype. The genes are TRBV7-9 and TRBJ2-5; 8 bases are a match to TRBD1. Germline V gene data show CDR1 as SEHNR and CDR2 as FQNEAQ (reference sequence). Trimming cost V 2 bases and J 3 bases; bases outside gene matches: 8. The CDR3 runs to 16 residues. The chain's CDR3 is CASSLWPRGHEETQYF. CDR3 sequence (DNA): TGTGCCAGCAGCTTATGGCCCAGGGGGCATGAAGAGACCCAGTACTTC.

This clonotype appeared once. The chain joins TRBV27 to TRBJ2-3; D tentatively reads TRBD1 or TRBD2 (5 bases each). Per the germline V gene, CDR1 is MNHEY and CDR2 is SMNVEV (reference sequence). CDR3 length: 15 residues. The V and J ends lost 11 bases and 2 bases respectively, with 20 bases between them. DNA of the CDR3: TGTGCCTTATCCCCGGGGCCAAGACTCACAGATACGCAGTATTTT. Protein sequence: CALSPGPRLTDTQYF.

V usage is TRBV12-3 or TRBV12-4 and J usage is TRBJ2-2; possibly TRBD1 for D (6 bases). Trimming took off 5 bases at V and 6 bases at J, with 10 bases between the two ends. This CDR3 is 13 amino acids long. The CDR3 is CASSQTGPGELFF. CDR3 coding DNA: TGTGCCAGCAGTCAAACAGGGCCCGGGGAGCTGTTTTTT.

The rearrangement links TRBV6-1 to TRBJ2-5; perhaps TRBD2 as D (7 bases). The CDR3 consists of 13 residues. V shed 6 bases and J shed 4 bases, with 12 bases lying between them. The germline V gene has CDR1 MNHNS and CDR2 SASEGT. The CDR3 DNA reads TGTGCCAGCAGCGGGGGGCGCAGAGAGACCCAGTACTTC. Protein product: CASSGGRRETQYF.

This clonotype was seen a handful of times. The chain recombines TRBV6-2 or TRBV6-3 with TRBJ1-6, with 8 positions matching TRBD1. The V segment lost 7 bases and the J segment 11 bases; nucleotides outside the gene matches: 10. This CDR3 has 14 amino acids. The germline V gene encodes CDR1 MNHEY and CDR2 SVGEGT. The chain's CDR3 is CASTQDRGRTPLHF. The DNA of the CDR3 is TGTGCCAGCACCCAAGACAGGGGAAGGACACCCCTCCACTTT.

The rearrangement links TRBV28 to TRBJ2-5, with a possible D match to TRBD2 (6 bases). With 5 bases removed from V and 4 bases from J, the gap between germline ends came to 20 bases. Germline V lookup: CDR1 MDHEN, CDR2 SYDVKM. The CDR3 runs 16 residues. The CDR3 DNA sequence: TGTGCCAGCAGTCCGTCTGCGGGAATGAAGGGAGAGACCCAGTACTTC. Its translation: CASSPSAGMKGETQYF.

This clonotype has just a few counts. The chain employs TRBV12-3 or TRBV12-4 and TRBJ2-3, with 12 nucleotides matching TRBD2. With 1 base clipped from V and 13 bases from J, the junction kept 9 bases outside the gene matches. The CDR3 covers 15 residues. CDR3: CASSLGLAGGRLKYF. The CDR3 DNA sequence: TGTGCCAGCAGTTTAGGGCTAGCGGGGGGGCGTCTGAAGTATTTT.

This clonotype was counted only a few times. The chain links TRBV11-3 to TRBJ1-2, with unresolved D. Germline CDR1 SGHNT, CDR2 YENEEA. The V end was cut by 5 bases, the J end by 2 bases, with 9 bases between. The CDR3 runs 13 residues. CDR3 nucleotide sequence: TGTGCCAGCAGCCCCGGAGTAAACTATGGCTACACCTTC. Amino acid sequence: CASSPGVNYGYTF.

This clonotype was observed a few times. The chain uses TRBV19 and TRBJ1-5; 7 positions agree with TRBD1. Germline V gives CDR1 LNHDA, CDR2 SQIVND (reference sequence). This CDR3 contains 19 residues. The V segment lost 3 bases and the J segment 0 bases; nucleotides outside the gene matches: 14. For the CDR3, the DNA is TGTGCCAGTAGTATCGGGACAGCTTACGAGGGGTATAGCAATCAGCCCCAGCATTTT. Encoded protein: CASSIGTAYEGYSNQPQHF. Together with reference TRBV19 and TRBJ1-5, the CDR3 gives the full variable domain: DGGITQSPKYLFRKEGQNVTLSCEQNLNHDAMYWYRQDPGQGLRLIYYSQIVNDFQKGDIAEGYSVSREKKESFPLTVTSAQKNPTAFYLCASSIGTAYEGYSNQPQHFGDGTRLSIL.

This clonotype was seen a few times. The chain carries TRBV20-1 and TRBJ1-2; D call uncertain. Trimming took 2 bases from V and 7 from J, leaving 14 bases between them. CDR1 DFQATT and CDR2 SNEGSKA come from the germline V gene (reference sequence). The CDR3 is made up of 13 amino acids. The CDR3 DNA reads TGCAGTGCTAGACCCGTGTCGGGGATTGGCTACACCTTC. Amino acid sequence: CSARPVSGIGYTF.